This T cell receptor (beta chain) came from a study of regulatory T cells in long-lasting Graves disease. General observations from the study: There were preferences for TRBV28, TRBJ1-2 and TRBJ2-5 in persistent disease. New patients shared approximately 970 public clonotypes, and persistent patients shared more, with about 2,700.

There are a few counts of this clonotype. Its matching antigen is unknown. An end of the junction differs from the germline gene, which may be a read error. Arm-PCR with iRepertoire HTBI primers amplified the CDR3 regions for these TCR beta libraries. Via MiXCR, TCRdb re-called the multiplex PCR reads, giving one row per CDR3 protein. This sample has some 450,000 distinct CDR3 sequences, with around 17% found just once. Germline V gene data show CDR1 as MGHRA and CDR2 as YSYEKL. The CDR3 extends over 15 amino acids. Time point described: newly diagnosed GD, antithyroid drugs for less than 3 months. TCR sequences were obtained from RNA taken from PBMCs. The same data also went into a second study, on T cells in Graves' hyperthyroidism and ophthalmopathy.

The origin of this receptor is a woman in her twenties or thirties with Graves disease. The J gene is TRBJ1-3, the V gene TRBV4-1, with D hard to call. Sequenced material: peripheral blood mononuclear cells (PBMCs), taken at new diagnosis, from a patient treated with antithyroid drugs. For the CDR3, the DNA is TGTGCCAGCAGCCACGGGATATCCTCTGGAAACACCATATATTTT. Its translation: CASSHGISSGNTIYF.